The sequence of this T cell receptor (beta chain) was determined in a study of shared clonotypes between healthy human individuals. Data came from immunoSEQ multiplex PCR; TCRdb stores just in-frame clones and leaves some out. The sample carries 2 million to 2.5 million clones, roughly 93% recorded once. Deletions cut 2 bases from V and 0 bases from J, with 12 bases between. Per germline, CDR1 SGHRS and CDR2 YFSETQ. CDR3 size: 16 residues. This receptor was obtained from a man aged 18 to 35 in good health. Some clones in this sample may be carry-over from other donors' samples. V gene TRBV5-1 combines with J gene TRBJ2-4; D perhaps matches TRBD1 (5 bases). Sequences were obtained from naive CD4+ T cells from PBMCs. This sample's subset: CD45RA+ positively selected. CDR3 protein: CASSFGATLAKNIQYF. The DNA of the CDR3 is TGCGCCAGCAGCTTTGGGGCCACGCTAGCCAAAAACATTCAGTACTTC.